This T cell receptor (beta chain) comes out of a study of response to subunit inactivated influenza vaccine. The CDR3 has 15 amino acids. Trimming took off 6 bases at V and 3 bases at J, with 20 bases between the two ends. Germline lookup yields CDR1 DFQATT and CDR2 SNEGSKA (reference sequence). TCRdb processed the RT-PCR reads anew with MiXCR; each CDR3 protein has one entry. The sample has roughly 500,000 distinct CDR3 sequences; 16% are singletons. The chain combines TRBV20-1 with TRBJ1-2, with D tentatively TRBD1 (6 bases). Specimen: CD4+ T cells sorted from PBMCs, collected less than 30 months after vaccination. The clonotype was recovered from a man in his fifties or sixties who received an inactivated influenza vaccine. CDR3 nucleotides: TGCAGTGCCCCCAAACCAGGGGTATCCGACTATGGCTACACCTTC. Translating gives CSAPKPGVSDYGYTF.